The 26 T cell receptor beta chains given below trace back to one sample, sequenced in a study of T cell responses to AZD1222 COVID-19 vaccine. Profiling relied on immunoSEQ multiplex PCR, and the TCRdb table lists in-frame clones only, not all of them. The sample has about 130,000 clones, roughly 90% seen once. The sequenced sample was peripheral blood, obtained 28 days after the second AZD1222 dose. These receptors all come from an adult who received the AZD1222 COVID-19 vaccine.

The chain combines TRBV18 with TRBJ1-2; possible D gene TRBD1, 5 bases. Trimming removed 4 bases at V and 3 bases at J, with 12 bases between. Germline V gene data show CDR1 as KGHSH and CDR2 as LQKENI. CDR3 size: 14 residues. The CDR3: CASSHGDGDYGYTF. CDR3 bases: TGTGCCAGCTCACACGGGGACGGGGACTATGGCTACACCTTC.

The J gene is TRBJ1-6, the V gene TRBV6-1, with D maybe TRBD1 (5 bases). This CDR3 contains 16 residues. Trimming pared 3 bases from V and 7 bases from J, leaving 16 bases between. CDR1 is MNHNS and CDR2 is SASEGT in the germline V gene. The CDR3 DNA follows: TGTGCCAGCAGTGACTACTCTGGGACGGTAAATTCACCCCTCCACTTT. It translates to CASSDYSGTVNSPLHF.

On this clone itself: The limits of the CDR3 on the DNA are not certain, so only TCRdb's listed CDR3 is given. The V call is TRBV30, the J call TRBJ2-7; the D segment call TRBD1 is taken from the table without a DNA check. The CDR3 numbers 14 amino acids, ends counted. Germline V gene lookup returns CDR1 GTSNPN and CDR2 SVGIG (reference sequence). CDR3 region: CAWSVGTGAGLRYF.

J is TRBJ2-1 and V is TRBV3-1 (or the pseudogene TRBV3-2); TRBD1 aligns across 12 bases. This CDR3 has 15 amino acids. V gave up 3 bases and J gave up 8 bases; unmatched junction bases: 5. Germline-derived CDR1 and CDR2 are LGHDT and YNNKEL (reference sequence). CDR3 amino acids: CASSHRDRGLYEQFF. The CDR3 bases are TGTGCCAGCAGCCACCGGGACAGGGGGCTTTATGAGCAGTTCTTC.

This chain connects TRBV11-2 to TRBJ2-1; no firm D call. The CDR3 contains 15 residues. The ends were cut back, 1 base at V and 3 bases at J, with 10 bases in the middle. Germline V gene data show CDR1 as SGHAT and CDR2 as FQNNGV. The DNA of the CDR3 is TGTGCCAGCAGCTTAGTTCGGGCCTACTACAATGAGCAGTTCTTC. The encoded protein is CASSLVRAYYNEQFF.

This clone was recorded once. The V call is TRBV6-1, the J call TRBJ2-7; D is perhaps TRBD1 (5 bases). Germline V gives CDR1 MNHNS, CDR2 SASEGT. V lost 1 base and J 4 bases, leaving 11 bases between the germline ends. This CDR3 region has 14 residues. The CDR3 spells CASSEGTRLYEQYF. CDR3 coding DNA: TGTGCCAGCAGTGAAGGGACAAGACTTTACGAGCAGTACTTC.

The J gene is TRBJ2-1, the V gene TRBV19, with D possibly TRBD1 on 6 matching bases. Trimming removed 3 bases from V and 7 bases from J, with 16 bases in between. Germline V gene sequence: CDR1 LNHDA, CDR2 SQIVND (reference sequence). The CDR3 totals 15 residues. CDR3: CASSILGAGVNEQFF. The CDR3 DNA is TGTGCCAGTAGTATTTTGGGGGCAGGGGTAAATGAGCAGTTCTTC.

With regard to this clone: A read error may produce the germline difference seen at one junction end. The CDR3 sequence: CSAPMTASENF. CDR3 in DNA: TGCAGTGCTCCGATGACAGCCTCCGAGAACTTC. This chain joins TRBV20-1 and TRBJ2-7; tentatively, D is TRBD1 (5 bases). The CDR3 loop spans 11 amino acids. Per germline, CDR1 DFQATT and CDR2 SNEGSKA (reference sequence).

The gene calls are TRBV19 and TRBJ2-5; no clear D. Per the germline V gene, CDR1 is LNHDA and CDR2 is SQIVND (reference sequence). The CDR3 contains 14 residues. The V end was cut by 2 bases, the J end by 5 bases, with 12 bases between. The CDR3 sequence is CASSISPDKETQYF. The DNA of the CDR3 is TGTGCCAGTAGTATATCCCCCGACAAGGAGACCCAGTACTTC.

This chain connects TRBV4-3 to TRBJ2-7; D unclear. V gave up 0 bases and J gave up 0 bases, with 6 bases separating them. The CDR3 is made up of 14 amino acids. The germline V gene encodes CDR1 LGHNA and CDR2 YSLEER. CDR3 in amino acids: CASSQETYSYEQYF. CDR3 in DNA: TGCGCCAGCAGCCAAGAAACTTACTCCTACGAGCAGTACTTC.

The V call is TRBV10-2, the J call TRBJ2-1, with TRBD1 matching 9 bases. CDR3 length equals 15 residues. Germline CDR1 reads WSHSY; CDR2 reads SAAADI. Trimming cost V 5 bases and J 3 bases; bases outside gene matches: 5. CDR3 loop: CASSRQGGGYNEQFF. CDR3 nucleotides: TGCGCCAGCAGTAGACAGGGGGGAGGCTACAATGAGCAGTTCTTC.

This CDR3 is CAISESEGNQPQHF. The CDR3 nucleotides are TGTGCCATCAGTGAGTCGGAGGGCAATCAGCCCCAGCATTTT. This chain uses TRBV10-3 with TRBJ1-5; no definite D call. Trimming removed 0 bases at V and 2 bases at J, with 5 bases between. The CDR3 is made up of 14 amino acids. Germline CDR1 is ENHRY and CDR2 is SYGVKD.

The chain carries TRBV28 and TRBJ1-3, with 11 bases fitting TRBD1. This CDR3 region has 18 residues. Germline CDR1 reads MDHEN; CDR2 reads SYDVKM. Trimming cost V 6 bases and J 4 bases; bases outside gene matches: 14. Here the CDR3 DNA reads TGTGCCAGCAGCTCCGGGACAGGGGGAAATTTCGGAGGAAACACCATATATTTT. Protein product: CASSSGTGGNFGGNTIYF.

The J gene is TRBJ1-2, the V gene TRBV28, with D tentatively TRBD1 (5 bases). In germline, CDR1 is MDHEN, CDR2 SYDVKM. CDR3 length equals 15 residues. Trimming shortened V by 5 bases and J by 8 bases, and 21 bases separated the two germline ends. This CDR3 reads CASSRLAWGDGGYTF. CDR3 bases: TGTGCCAGCAGTCGCCTGGCGTGGGGGGATGGAGGCTACACCTTC.

The rearrangement joins TRBV28 to TRBJ1-1, with 7 nucleotides matching TRBD1. The CDR3 runs to 11 residues. Unmatched junction bases numbered 2, after V lost 6 bases and J lost 7 bases. Germline CDR1 reads MDHEN; CDR2 reads SYDVKM. The CDR3 DNA is TGTGCCAGCAGCCGGACAGGTGAAGCTTTCTTT. Its translation is CASSRTGEAFF.

The chain carries TRBV7-9 and TRBJ1-5; D possibly corresponds to TRBD1 (5 bases). Germline loops: CDR1 SEHNR, CDR2 FQNEAQ (reference sequence). The CDR3 extends over 18 amino acids. V lost 3 bases and J lost 4, with 22 bases in between. Here the CDR3 DNA reads TGTGCCAGCAGCTTGAAGGCGTTGGGACCCGGGAGGAATCAGCCCCAGCATTTT. Protein sequence: CASSLKALGPGRNQPQHF.

The J gene is TRBJ1-1, the V gene TRBV18; a weak D match, TRBD1 (6 bases). Deletions cut 3 bases from V and 4 bases from J, with 12 bases between. The CDR3 runs 14 residues. Germline lookup yields CDR1 KGHSH and CDR2 LQKENI. For the CDR3, the DNA is TGTGCCAGCTCACCGCCCACAGGGCTCACTGAAGCTTTCTTT. This translates into CASSPPTGLTEAFF.

V gene TRBV19 combines with J gene TRBJ1-2, with 9 bases matching TRBD1. The trim removed 6 bases at V and 4 bases at J, leaving 6 bases unmatched. This CDR3 comprises 14 residues. Looked up from germline, CDR1 is LNHDA and CDR2 is SQIVND (reference sequence). The CDR3 loop is CASSPGQGGYGYTF. In DNA, the CDR3 is TGTGCCAGTAGCCCGGGACAGGGAGGCTATGGCTACACCTTC.

The gene calls are TRBV30 and TRBJ2-7; D possibly uses TRBD1 or TRBD2 (7 bases each). The CDR3 loop spans 14 amino acids. Germline-derived CDR1 and CDR2 are GTSNPN and SVGIG (reference sequence). The V end lost 1 base, the J end lost 6 bases, and 16 bases lay between the germline ends. The CDR3 region has the DNA TGTGCCTGGAGTGCAGGGGGGGGCTTCAGCGAGCAGTACTTC. It codes for CAWSAGGGFSEQYF.

The chain has TRBV10-3 and TRBJ2-7, with D perhaps matching TRBD1 (6 bases). Trimming took off 6 bases at V and 2 bases at J, with 14 bases between the two ends. Germline CDR1 ENHRY, CDR2 SYGVKD. The length of the CDR3 is 14 residues. The CDR3 DNA is TGTGCCATCAGGGACAGCCTCGGCCCCTACGAGCAGTACTTC. This translates into CAIRDSLGPYEQYF.

This chain uses TRBV25-1 with TRBJ1-2; TRBD1 is a possible D gene (5 bases). Trimming stripped 4 bases from V and 0 bases from J, with 6 bases between. This CDR3 has 13 amino acids. Germline values: CDR1 MGHDK, CDR2 SYGVNS. CDR3 sequence (DNA): TGTGCCAGCAGTGTGACAGCTAACTATGGCTACACCTTC. Translating gives CASSVTANYGYTF.

This sequence joins TRBV28 and TRBJ2-6; D not resolved. CDR3 size: 15 residues. CDR1 and CDR2 (germline): MDHEN, SYDVKM. The V end was cut by 5 bases, the J end by 0 bases, with 8 bases between. Here the CDR3 reads CASSPGGSGANVLTF. CDR3 nucleotides: TGTGCCAGCAGTCCCGGTGGCTCTGGGGCCAACGTCCTGACTTTC.

This clone has only a few counts. As DNA, the CDR3 is TGTGCCAGTAGCCCCAGAGGGGGTCGAGCGGGATCACCCTACGAGCAGTACTTC. This translates into CASSPRGGRAGSPYEQYF. The chain combines TRBV19 with TRBJ2-7, with D possibly TRBD2 on 7 matching bases. V was clipped by 6 bases and J by 2 bases, with 26 bases between them. This CDR3 has 18 amino acids. CDR1 is LNHDA, CDR2 SQIVND, per germline (reference sequence).

The chain is built from TRBV27 and TRBJ2-7; 12 nucleotides line up with TRBD2. This CDR3 contains 17 residues. The V segment lost 3 bases and the J segment 2 bases; nucleotides outside the gene matches: 8. Per germline, CDR1 MNHEY and CDR2 SMNVEV (reference sequence). The CDR3 loop reads CASSLLLAGGPTYEQYF. DNA for the CDR3: TGTGCCAGCAGTTTGCTTCTAGCGGGAGGGCCGACCTACGAGCAGTACTTC.

This clone has just a few counts. The chain couples TRBV18 to TRBJ2-1; D gene unclear. CDR1 and CDR2 from the germline V gene are KGHSH and LQKENI. V shed 4 bases and J shed 0 bases, with 7 bases lying between them. The CDR3 runs to 14 residues. The CDR3 region has the DNA TGTGCCAGCTCACAAGCTAGCTCCTACAATGAGCAGTTCTTC. It translates to CASSQASSYNEQFF.

This clone appeared once. J is TRBJ1-5 and V is TRBV27; TRBD1 aligns across 7 bases. CDR1 and CDR2 (germline): MNHEY, SMNVEV (reference sequence). The trim removed 5 bases at V and 3 bases at J, leaving 7 bases unmatched. The CDR3 totals 15 residues. This chain's CDR3 is CASSPGTEANQPQHF. In nucleotides, the CDR3 is TGTGCCAGCAGTCCCGGGACAGAGGCCAATCAGCCCCAGCATTTT.